This T cell receptor beta chain was sequenced in a study of blood T cell repertoires in COVID-19. Study details: COVID-19 samples from acute and convalescent phases originated in the United States, Italy and Spain.

The CDR3 is made up of 16 amino acids. The germline V gene encodes CDR1 SGDLS and CDR2 YYNGEE. V trimming: 3 bases; J trimming: 0 bases; junction bases outside the gene matches: 5. Source study methods: Amplification of reference gene primers was used by the study to estimate nucleated cell counts. The data were produced by immunoSEQ multiplex PCR, yet TCRdb's version contains in-frame clones alone and is incomplete. That table furnishes V, J and clone size, whereas the DNA furnished D and trimming. The repertoire holds nearly 40,000 clones, with roughly 84% as singletons. V is TRBV9 and J is TRBJ2-1; 8 bases agree with TRBD2. This TCR came from a man aged 45 to 65 with active or convalescent COVID-19. The specimen sequenced was peripheral blood. CDR3: CASSESGGSSYNEQFF. CDR3 bases: TGTGCCAGCAGCGAGAGCGGGGGAAGCTCCTACAATGAGCAGTTCTTC. Drawing the rest from reference TRBV9 and TRBJ2-1, the complete variable domain is DSGVTQTPKHLITATGQRVTLRCSPRSGDLSVYWYQQSLDQGLQFLIQYYNGEERAKGNILERFSAQQFPDLHSELNLSSLELGDSALYFCASSESGGSSYNEQFFGPGTRLTVL.